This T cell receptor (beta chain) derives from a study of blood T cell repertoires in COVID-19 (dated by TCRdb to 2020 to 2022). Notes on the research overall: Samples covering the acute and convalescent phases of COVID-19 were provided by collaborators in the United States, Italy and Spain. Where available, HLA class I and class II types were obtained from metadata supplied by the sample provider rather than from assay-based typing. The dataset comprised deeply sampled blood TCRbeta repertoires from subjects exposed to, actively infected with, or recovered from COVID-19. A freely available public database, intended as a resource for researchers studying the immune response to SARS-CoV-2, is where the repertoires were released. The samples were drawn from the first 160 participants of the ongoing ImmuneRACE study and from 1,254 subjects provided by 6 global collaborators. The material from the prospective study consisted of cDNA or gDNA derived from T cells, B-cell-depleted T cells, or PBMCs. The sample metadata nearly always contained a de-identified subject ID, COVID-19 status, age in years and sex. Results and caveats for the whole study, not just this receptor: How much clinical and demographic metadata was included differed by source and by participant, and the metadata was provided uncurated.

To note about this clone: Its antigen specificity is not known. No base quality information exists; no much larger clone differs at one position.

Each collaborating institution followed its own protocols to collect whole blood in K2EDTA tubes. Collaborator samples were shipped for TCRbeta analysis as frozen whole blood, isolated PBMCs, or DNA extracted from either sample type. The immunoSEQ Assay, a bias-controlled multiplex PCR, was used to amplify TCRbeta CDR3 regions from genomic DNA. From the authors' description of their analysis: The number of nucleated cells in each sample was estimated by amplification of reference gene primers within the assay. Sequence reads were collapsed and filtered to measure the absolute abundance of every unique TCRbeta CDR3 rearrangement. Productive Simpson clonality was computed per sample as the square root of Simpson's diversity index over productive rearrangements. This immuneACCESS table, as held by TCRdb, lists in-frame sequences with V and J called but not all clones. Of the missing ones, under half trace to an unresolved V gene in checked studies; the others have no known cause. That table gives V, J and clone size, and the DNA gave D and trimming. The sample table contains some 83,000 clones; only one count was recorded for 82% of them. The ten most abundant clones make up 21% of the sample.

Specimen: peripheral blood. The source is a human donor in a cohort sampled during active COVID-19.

This receptor carries the CDR3 CASSISRVQGQPQHF. The sequenced DNA is TGTGCCAGTAGTATATCCAGGGTGCAGGGTCAGCCCCAGCATTTT. The rearranged chain carries TRBV19 and TRBJ1-5; TRBD1 could be the D gene, as 5 bases match. The germline V gene (reference sequence) supplies CDR1 LNHDA and CDR2 SQIVND. From cysteine to phenylalanine, the CDR3 is 15 amino acids long. Only CDR3 DNA remains: 45 bases, in frame from the first base. Trimming at the junction amounts to 2 bases on V and 6 bases on J, and the germline ends lie 14 bases apart.